The clone carrying this TCR beta chain was recorded at least ten times. Its antigen remains unidentified. The data are from a study of T cells in Graves' hyperthyroidism and ophthalmopathy. Overall study context: Peripheral blood collection took place at initial diagnosis, before any treatment.

General study findings and limits: Ophthalmopathy got predicted by the model a median roughly 6.4 months before its onset. Blood held most thyroid clonotypes expanded above 0.001 frequency.

Authors of the study amplified TCR beta CDR3 regions from RNA transcripts. First-round RT-PCR of the TCR CDR3 relied on the HTBI primer set. TCRdb reprocessed the multiplex PCR reads via MiXCR and lists one record per CDR3 protein. The sample lists over 350,000 distinct CDR3 sequences; about 14% were seen once. Clinical symptoms, serum thyroxine, TRAb, thyroid ultrasound and orbital computed tomography established diagnosis. The CDR3 loop spans 13 amino acids. The germline CDR1 and CDR2 sequences are GTSNPN and SVGIG (reference sequence). V dropped 2 bases and J dropped 6 bases, with 13 bases sitting between them.

The V gene is TRBV30, the J gene TRBJ1-1, with a weak D call TRBD1 (6 bases). The sequence derives from a man aged 50 to 60 with Graves' ophthalmopathy. Sequenced: blood. The CDR3 loop is CAWSLARGAEAFF. In DNA form, the CDR3 reads TGTGCCTGGAGTCTGGCGAGGGGGGCTGAAGCTTTCTTT.